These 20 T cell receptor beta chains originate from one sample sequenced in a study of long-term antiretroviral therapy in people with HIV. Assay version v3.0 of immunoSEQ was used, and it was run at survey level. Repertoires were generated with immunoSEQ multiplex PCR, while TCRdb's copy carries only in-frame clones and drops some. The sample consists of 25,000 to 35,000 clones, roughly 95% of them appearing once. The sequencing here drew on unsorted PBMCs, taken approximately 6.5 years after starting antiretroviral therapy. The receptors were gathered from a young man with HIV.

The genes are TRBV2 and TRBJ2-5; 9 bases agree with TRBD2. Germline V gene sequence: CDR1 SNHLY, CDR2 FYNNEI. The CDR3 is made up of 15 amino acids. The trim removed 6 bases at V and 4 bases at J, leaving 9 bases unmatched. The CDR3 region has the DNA TGTGCCAGCAGCGGGGGCGGGGGGGCCGGAGAGACCCAGTACTTC. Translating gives CASSGGGGAGETQYF.

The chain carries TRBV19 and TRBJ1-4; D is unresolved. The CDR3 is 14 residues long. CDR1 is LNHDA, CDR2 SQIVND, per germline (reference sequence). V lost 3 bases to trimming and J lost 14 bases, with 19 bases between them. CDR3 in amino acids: CASSIDLKPIVLFF. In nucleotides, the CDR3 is TGTGCCAGTAGTATCGATCTCAAACCGATTGTCCTGTTTTTT. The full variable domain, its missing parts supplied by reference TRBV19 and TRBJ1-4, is DGGITQSPKYLFRKEGQNVTLSCEQNLNHDAMYWYRQDPGQGLRLIYYSQIVNDFQKGDIAEGYSVSREKKESFPLTVTSAQKNPTAFYLCASSIDLKPIVLFFGSGTQLSVL.

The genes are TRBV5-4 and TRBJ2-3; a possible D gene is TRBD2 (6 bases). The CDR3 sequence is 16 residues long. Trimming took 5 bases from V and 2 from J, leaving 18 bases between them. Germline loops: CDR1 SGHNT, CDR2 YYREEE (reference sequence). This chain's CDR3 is CASSLAGSRHTDTQYF. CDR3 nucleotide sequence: TGTGCCAGCAGTCTGGCGGGGAGCAGACACACAGATACGCAGTATTTT.

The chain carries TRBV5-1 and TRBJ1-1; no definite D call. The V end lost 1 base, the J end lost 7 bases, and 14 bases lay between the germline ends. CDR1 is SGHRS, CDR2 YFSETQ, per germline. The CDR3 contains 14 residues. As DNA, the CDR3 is TGCGCCAGCAGCTTGCTGAATGGAGGTGGTGAAGCTTTCTTT. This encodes CASSLLNGGGEAFF.

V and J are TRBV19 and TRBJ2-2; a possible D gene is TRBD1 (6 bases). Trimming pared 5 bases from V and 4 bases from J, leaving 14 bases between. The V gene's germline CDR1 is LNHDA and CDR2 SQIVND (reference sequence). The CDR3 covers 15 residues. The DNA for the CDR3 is TGTGCCAGTAGTCCCCCCGGCAGGGGCACCGGGGAGCTGTTTTTT. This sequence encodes CASSPPGRGTGELFF.

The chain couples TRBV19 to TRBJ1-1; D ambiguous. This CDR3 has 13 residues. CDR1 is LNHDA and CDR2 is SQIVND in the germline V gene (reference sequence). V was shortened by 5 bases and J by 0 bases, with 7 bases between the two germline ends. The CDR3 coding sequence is TGTGCCAGTAGTTATGTATTGAACACTGAAGCTTTCTTT. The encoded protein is CASSYVLNTEAFF.

CDR3 region: CASSLGGWGFRTEAFF. The CDR3 DNA is TGTGCCAGCAGCTTAGGAGGGTGGGGGTTTAGGACTGAAGCTTTCTTT. This chain links TRBV11-2 with TRBJ1-1, with D possibly TRBD1 on 5 matching bases. Germline V gene sequence: CDR1 SGHAT, CDR2 FQNNGV. V was pared by 1 base and J by 5 bases, with 17 bases between. This CDR3 contains 16 residues. Using reference TRBV11-2 and TRBJ1-1 for the parts outside the CDR3, the full variable domain is EAGVAQSPRYKIIEKRQSVAFWCNPISGHATLYWYQQILGQGPKLLIQFQNNGVVDDSQLPKDRFSAERLKGVDSTLKIQPAKLEDSAVYLCASSLGGWGFRTEAFFGQGTRLTVV.

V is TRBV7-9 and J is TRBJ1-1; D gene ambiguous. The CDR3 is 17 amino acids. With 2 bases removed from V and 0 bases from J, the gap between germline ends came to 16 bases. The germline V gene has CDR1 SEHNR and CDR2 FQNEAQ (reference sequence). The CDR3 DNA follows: TGTGCCAGCAGCTTAAAAGGGATCGGGCCTATGAACACTGAAGCTTTCTTT. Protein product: CASSLKGIGPMNTEAFF.

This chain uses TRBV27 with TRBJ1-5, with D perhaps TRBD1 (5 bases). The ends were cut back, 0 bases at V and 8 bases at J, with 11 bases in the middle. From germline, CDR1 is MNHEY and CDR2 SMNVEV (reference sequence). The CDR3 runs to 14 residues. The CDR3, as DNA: TGTGCCAGCAGTTTATCGGGGGAAACTAAGCCCCAGCATTTT. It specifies CASSLSGETKPQHF.

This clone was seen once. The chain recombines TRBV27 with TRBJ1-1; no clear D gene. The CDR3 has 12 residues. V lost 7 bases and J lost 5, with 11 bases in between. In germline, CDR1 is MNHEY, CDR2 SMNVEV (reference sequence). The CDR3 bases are TGTGCCAGCACCATTGGGAGTACTGAAGCTTTCTTT. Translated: CASTIGSTEAFF.

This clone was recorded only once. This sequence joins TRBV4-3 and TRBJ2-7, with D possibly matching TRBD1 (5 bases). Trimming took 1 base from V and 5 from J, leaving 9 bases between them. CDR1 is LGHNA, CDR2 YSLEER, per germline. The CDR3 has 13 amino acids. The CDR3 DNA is TGCGCCAGCAGCCAAGCCAGGGCCCACGAGCAGTACTTC. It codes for CASSQARAHEQYF.

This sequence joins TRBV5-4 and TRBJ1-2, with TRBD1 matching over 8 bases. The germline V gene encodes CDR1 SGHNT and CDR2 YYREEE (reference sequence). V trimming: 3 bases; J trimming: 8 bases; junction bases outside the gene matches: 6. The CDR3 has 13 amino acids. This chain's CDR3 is CASSSGTGVGYTF. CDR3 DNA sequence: TGTGCCAGCAGCTCCGGGACAGGAGTGGGCTACACCTTC.

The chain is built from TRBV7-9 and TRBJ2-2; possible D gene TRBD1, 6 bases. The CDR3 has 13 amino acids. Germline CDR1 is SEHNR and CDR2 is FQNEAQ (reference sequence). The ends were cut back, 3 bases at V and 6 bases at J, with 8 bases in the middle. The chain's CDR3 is CASSLGASGELFF. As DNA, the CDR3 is TGTGCCAGCAGCTTGGGGGCGTCCGGGGAGCTGTTTTTT.

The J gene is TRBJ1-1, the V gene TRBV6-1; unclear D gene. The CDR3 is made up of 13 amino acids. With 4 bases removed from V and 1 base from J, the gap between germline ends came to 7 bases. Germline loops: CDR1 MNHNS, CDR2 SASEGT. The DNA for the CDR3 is TGTGCCAGCAGTGCAAAGACGAACACTGAAGCTTTCTTT. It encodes CASSAKTNTEAFF.

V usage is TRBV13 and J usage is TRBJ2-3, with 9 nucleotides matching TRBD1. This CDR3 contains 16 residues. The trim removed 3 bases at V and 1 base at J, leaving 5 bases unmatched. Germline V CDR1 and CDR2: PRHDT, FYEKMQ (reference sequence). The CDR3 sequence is CASSFGTGGGTDTQYF. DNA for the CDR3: TGTGCCAGCAGCTTTGGCACAGGGGGCGGCACAGATACGCAGTATTTT.

The CDR3 sequence: CAIRETRSSYNEQFF. The DNA of the CDR3 is TGTGCCATACGAGAGACTAGGAGCTCCTACAATGAGCAGTTCTTC. The V and J genes are TRBV2 and TRBJ2-1; TRBD2 might be the D (6 bases). The germline CDR1 and CDR2 sequences are SNHLY and FYNNEI. V gave up 10 bases and J gave up 0 bases, with 16 bases separating them. This CDR3 has 15 residues. Full variable domain (missing parts from reference TRBV2 and TRBJ2-1): EPEVTQTPSHQVTQMGQEVILRCVPISNHLYFYWYRQILGQKVEFLVSFYNNEISEKSEIFDDQFSVERPDGSNFTLKIRSTKLEDSAMYFCAIRETRSSYNEQFFGPGTRLTVL.

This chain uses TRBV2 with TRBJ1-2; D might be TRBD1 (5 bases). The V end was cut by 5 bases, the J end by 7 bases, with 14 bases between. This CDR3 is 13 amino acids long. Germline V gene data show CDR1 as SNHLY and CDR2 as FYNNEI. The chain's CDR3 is CASSPGRSSGYTF. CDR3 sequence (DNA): TGTGCCAGCAGTCCGGGACGGAGCAGTGGCTACACCTTC.

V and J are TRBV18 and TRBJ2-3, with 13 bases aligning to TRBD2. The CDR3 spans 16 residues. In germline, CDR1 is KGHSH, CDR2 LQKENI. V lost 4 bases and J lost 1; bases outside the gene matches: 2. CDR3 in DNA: TGTGCCAGCTCACTACTAGCGGGAGGGGGCACAGATACGCAGTATTTT. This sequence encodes CASSLLAGGGTDTQYF.

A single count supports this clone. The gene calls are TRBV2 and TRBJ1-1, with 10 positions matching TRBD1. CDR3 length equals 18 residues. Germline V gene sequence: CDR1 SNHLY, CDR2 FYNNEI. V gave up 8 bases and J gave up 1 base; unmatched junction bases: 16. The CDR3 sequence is CASAKTGTGEWENTEAFF. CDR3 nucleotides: TGTGCCAGCGCCAAAACCGGGACAGGGGAATGGGAGAACACTGAAGCTTTCTTT.

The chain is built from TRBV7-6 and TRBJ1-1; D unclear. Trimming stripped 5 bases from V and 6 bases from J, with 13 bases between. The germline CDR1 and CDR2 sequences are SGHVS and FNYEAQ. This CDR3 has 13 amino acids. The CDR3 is CASSLTEGPEAFF. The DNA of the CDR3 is TGTGCCAGCAGCCTAACAGAAGGGCCTGAAGCTTTCTTT.